This is a list of T cell receptor beta chains from one sample in a study of STAT5B mutations in CD4+ large granular lymphocyte leukemia. Only in-frame clones appear in the TCRdb table, and some are missing; sequencing was by immunoSEQ multiplex PCR. This table has about 33,000 clones, around 74% appearing once. What was sequenced was CD4+ T cells from blood buffy coats. The receptors shown here come from a human donor in good health. The CDR3 runs from the conserved cysteine through the conserved F or W. The D gene is left open where the match is weak. Clone size is not always given. Where it is, it says once, few, many or a class for expanded clones.

j_call,clone_size,v_call,d_call,cdr3_length,cdr3_nt,cdr3_aa
TRBJ2-7,few,TRBV11-3,.,14,TGTGCCAGCAGCCTGATGTGGAGCTCCTACGAGCAGTACTTC,CASSLMWSSYEQYF
TRBJ1-2,.,TRBV7-2,.,15,TGTGCCAGCAGCTTAGCGTCGGGGGGCCCCTATGGCTACACCTTC,CASSLASGGPYGYTF
TRBJ1-2,.,TRBV28,TRBD1,15,TGTGCCAGCACGACAGGGGGAGGGGGGATCTATGGCTACACCTTC,CASTTGGGGIYGYTF
TRBJ1-2,.,TRBV6-5,.,14,TGTGCCAGCAGTAACGCCGACGGACGTGTGGGCTACACCTTC,CASSNADGRVGYTF
TRBJ1-1,.,TRBV7-9,TRBD1,15,TGTGCCAGCAGCTTATTCGGGACAGGGCGCACTGAAGCTTTCTTT,CASSLFGTGRTEAFF
TRBJ1-2,.,TRBV19,.,13,TGTGCCAGTACCGATCAGGGCTCTTTGGGCTACACCTTC,CASTDQGSLGYTF
TRBJ1-4,.,TRBV2,.,15,TGTGCCAGCAGTGTAAGAAGGTCAACTAATGAAAAACTGTTTTTT,CASSVRRSTNEKLFF
TRBJ1-2,.,TRBV7-2,TRBD1,18,TGTGCCAGCAGCCACACGTCCGGGACAGATTATTATAACTATGGCTACACCTTC,CASSHTSGTDYYNYGYTF
TRBJ2-5,once,TRBV7-2,.,14,TGTGCCAGCAGCTTAGTCTACAACCAAGAGACCCAGTACTTC,CASSLVYNQETQYF
TRBJ1-1,.,TRBV11-1,.,14,TGTGCCAGCAGCGTGGTGGGGGGGAACACTGAAGCTTTCTTT,CASSVVGGNTEAFF